A single sample gave rise to the 16 T cell receptor beta chains below, sequenced in a study of blood T cell repertoires in COVID-19. Clones were sequenced by immunoSEQ multiplex PCR, and TCRdb holds only the in-frame ones, with some missing. The profile shows about 200,000 clones, less than 90% of them singletons. The specimen was peripheral blood. All receptors come from a man aged 35-49 years with acute or convalescent COVID-19.

This clone was seen a few times. The J gene is TRBJ1-1, the V gene TRBV9, with unresolved D. In germline, CDR1 is SGDLS, CDR2 YYNGEE. The length of the CDR3 is 13 residues. Trimming removed 0 bases from V and 1 base from J, with 4 bases in between. CDR3 bases: TGTGCCAGCAGCGTAGGGCCGAACACTGAAGCTTTCTTT. Translated: CASSVGPNTEAFF.

This clone came up once. This sequence joins TRBV29-1 and TRBJ1-2; no reliable D call. The CDR3 is 16 residues long. V lost 1 base and J 6 bases, leaving 21 bases between the germline ends. Germline assignment: CDR1 SQVTM and CDR2 ANQGSEA. The CDR3 DNA sequence: TGCAGCGTTGAAGGGGAGCGGAGGTCTAGACTGAATGGCTACACCTTC. Translating gives CSVEGERRSRLNGYTF.

The chain couples TRBV21-1 to TRBJ2-7; the table's TRBD1 call for D was not verified on the DNA. TRBV21-1 is a pseudogene segment. The CDR3 length is 12 residues. The CDR3 sequence: CASSKGRGEQYF. CDR3 bases: TGTGCCAGCAGCAAAGGCAGGGGCGAGCAGTACTTC.

The chain uses TRBV6-5 and TRBJ1-1, with a tentative D call TRBD1 (5 bases). The CDR3 runs 16 residues. V gave up 0 bases and J gave up 4 bases, with 15 bases separating them. Looked up from germline, CDR1 is MNHEY and CDR2 is SVGAGI. CDR3 DNA: TGTGCCAGCAGTTACTCGTGGGATCTTAGGGGCACTGAAGCTTTCTTT. Its translation: CASSYSWDLRGTEAFF.

The V gene is TRBV4-1, the J gene TRBJ2-5, with TRBD2 matching over 11 bases. This CDR3 spans 15 amino acids. V was pared by 3 bases and J by 4 bases, with 4 bases of the junction left unmatched. Germline V CDR1 and CDR2: MGHRA, YSYEKL. This CDR3 is CASSHRLAGRETQYF. Here the CDR3 DNA reads TGCGCCAGCAGCCATAGACTAGCGGGGAGAGAGACCCAGTACTTC.

The chain combines TRBV7-9 with TRBJ2-7; D might be TRBD1 (6 bases). This CDR3 has 14 amino acids. V gave up 1 base and J gave up 5 bases, with 12 bases separating them. CDR1 is SEHNR and CDR2 is FQNEAQ in the germline V gene (reference sequence). CDR3: CASSLVQGSNEQYF. In DNA form, the CDR3 reads TGTGCCAGCAGCTTAGTGCAGGGGAGCAACGAGCAGTACTTC.

This clone was recorded once. This chain links TRBV4-1 with TRBJ2-2; 9 bases agree with TRBD1. Germline V gene lookup returns CDR1 MGHRA and CDR2 YSYEKL. V dropped 4 bases and J dropped 0; count of bases not matched to a gene: 21. The CDR3 runs to 22 residues. As DNA, the CDR3 is TGCGCCAGCAGCCCAGCCCGGGGACAGGGTTCGATCCCGGGCGCGAACACCGGGGAGCTGTTTTTT. Protein sequence: CASSPARGQGSIPGANTGELFF.

V is TRBV5-1 and J is TRBJ1-6; perhaps TRBD1 as D (5 bases). The V gene's germline CDR1 is SGHRS and CDR2 YFSETQ. This CDR3 has 16 residues. The V end was cut by 7 bases, the J end by 0 bases, with 14 bases between. CDR3: CASRGGASSYNSPLHF. Here the CDR3 DNA reads TGCGCCAGCCGAGGAGGGGCTAGCTCCTATAATTCACCCCTCCACTTT. The whole variable domain, remainder taken from reference TRBV5-1 and TRBJ1-6, is KAGVTQTPRYLIKTRGQQVTLSCSPISGHRSVSWYQQTPGQGLQFLFEYFSETQRNKGNFPGRFSGRQFSNSRSEMNVSTLELGDSALYLCASRGGASSYNSPLHFGNGTRLTVT.

The chain combines TRBV30 with TRBJ2-5; TRBD2 agrees at 9 bases. The CDR3 sequence is 14 residues long. The V gene end was trimmed by 3 bases and the J gene end by 3 bases; junction bases not matched to a gene: 5. In germline, CDR1 is GTSNPN, CDR2 SVGIG (reference sequence). CDR3 nucleotide sequence: TGTGCCTGGAGGCTGACTAGCGGAAAAGAGACCCAGTACTTC. The encoded protein is CAWRLTSGKETQYF. The full variable domain, with the rest looked up from reference TRBV30 and TRBJ2-5, is SQTIHQWPATLVQPVGSPLSLECTVEGTSNPNLYWYRQAAGRGLQLLFYSVGIGQISSEVPQNLSASRPQDRQFILSSKKLLLSDSGFYLCAWRLTSGKETQYFGPGTRLLVL.

This chain uses TRBV3-1 (or the pseudogene TRBV3-2) with TRBJ1-2, with D maybe TRBD1 (5 bases). The CDR3 has 14 amino acids. Trimming took off 0 bases at V and 7 bases at J, with 12 bases between the two ends. Germline V lookup: CDR1 LGHDT, CDR2 YNNKEL (reference sequence). This chain's CDR3 is CASSQDAGRGGYTF. For the CDR3, the DNA is TGTGCCAGCAGCCAAGATGCGGGAAGGGGTGGCTACACCTTC.

The chain employs TRBV4-2 and TRBJ2-7, with D tentatively TRBD1 (5 bases). Germline CDR1 LGHNA, CDR2 YNFKEQ. The length of the CDR3 is 14 residues. The V and J ends lost 5 bases and 7 bases respectively, with 18 bases between them. The CDR3 nucleotides are TGTGCCAGCAGCGATATGGTAGGGGTAGGAGAGCAGTACTTC. This translates into CASSDMVGVGEQYF.

The gene calls are TRBV7-9 and TRBJ2-2, with 9 bases identical to TRBD1. CDR3 length equals 16 residues. Trimming cost V 5 bases and J 1 base; bases outside gene matches: 5. Germline V gene data show CDR1 as SEHNR and CDR2 as FQNEAQ (reference sequence). CDR3 region: CASSEQGALNTGELFF. CDR3 DNA sequence: TGTGCCAGCAGCGAACAGGGGGCTCTGAACACCGGGGAGCTGTTTTTT.

V usage is TRBV29-1 and J usage is TRBJ2-1; 7 bases align to TRBD1. V lost 0 bases to trimming and J lost 8 bases; unmatched junction nucleotides: 10. The CDR3 runs 15 residues. Per germline, CDR1 SQVTM and CDR2 ANQGSEA. The CDR3 protein is CSVEDPGGRWDEQFF. Written as DNA, the CDR3 is TGCAGCGTTGAAGATCCAGGGGGAAGGTGGGATGAGCAGTTCTTC.

This rearrangement joins TRBV7-2 to TRBJ2-1; weak D call: TRBD1 (5 bases). Trimming shortened V by 4 bases and J by 0 bases, and 10 bases separated the two germline ends. The CDR3 is made up of 15 amino acids. Germline V gives CDR1 SGHTA, CDR2 FQGNSA. CDR3 residues: CASSSTGTSYNEQFF. In DNA form, the CDR3 reads TGTGCCAGCAGCTCAACAGGAACCTCCTACAATGAGCAGTTCTTC.

As for this clone: A junction boundary mismatches the germline segment, possibly from a read error. The CDR3 bases are TGTGCTAGCAGCTTAAACGTAAGGACTAGCGGAAAAGAGACCCAGTACTTC. Protein: CASSLNVRTSGKETQYF. The chain links TRBV7-7 to TRBJ2-5; the match to TRBD2 covers 10 bases. CDR1 SSHAT and CDR2 FNYEAQ come from the germline V gene (reference sequence). CDR3 length: 17 amino acids.

The V gene is TRBV28, the J gene TRBJ1-2; tentative D call: TRBD1 (6 bases). CDR1 is MDHEN and CDR2 is SYDVKM in the germline V gene. V was cut by 2 bases and J by 8 bases, with 9 bases left in between. This CDR3 is built from 12 residues. The DNA of the CDR3 is TGTGCCAGCAGTTTAGGACAGCTAGGCTACACCTTC. This sequence encodes CASSLGQLGYTF.